These 3 T cell receptor beta chains were all obtained from the same sample, sequenced in a study of T cells in Graves' hyperthyroidism and ophthalmopathy. Researchers took RNA transcripts and amplified the TCR beta CDR3 regions from them. With the HTBI primer set, the TCR CDR3 went through a first round of RT-PCR. MiXCR was run by TCRdb on the multiplex PCR reads, yielding one entry per CDR3 protein. The data hold around 800,000 distinct CDR3 sequences, with 38% observed a single time. Sequencing was done on a sample of blood. Receptors were obtained from a young man with Graves' hyperthyroidism.

Concerning this clonotype itself: This may arise from a read error, as a much more abundant clone is one base away. The rearrangement uses TRBV20-1 and TRBJ1-1, with a possible D match to TRBD1 (6 bases). CDR3 size: 14 residues. Germline CDR1 and CDR2: DFQATT and SNEGSKA (reference sequence). V was shortened by 1 base and J by 4 bases, with 13 bases between the two germline ends. CDR3 sequence (DNA): TGCAGTGCTAGAGCACGGACAGTGAGCACTGAAGCTTTCTTT. It translates to CSARARTVSTEAFF.

The chain recombines TRBV20-1 with TRBJ2-7, with TRBD1 as a possible D gene (6 bases). The germline gives CDR1 DFQATT, CDR2 SNEGSKA (reference sequence). V was trimmed by 0 bases and J by 3 bases, leaving 12 bases between them. CDR3 length equals 14 residues. CDR3 DNA sequence: TGCAGTGCTAGAGATCAGTACAGGGTCTACGAGCAGTACTTC. Amino acid sequence: CSARDQYRVYEQYF.

The CDR3 sequence is CASSFGGAEEKLFF. The CDR3 region has the DNA TGCGCCAGCAGCTTCGGAGGGGCGGAAGAAAAACTGTTTTTT. V and J are TRBV5-1 and TRBJ1-4; D perhaps matches TRBD1 (5 bases). CDR1 is SGHRS, CDR2 YFSETQ, per germline. The CDR3 spans 14 residues. Between the trimmed V and J ends, which lost 2 bases and 8 bases, there was a span of 13 bases. The full variable domain, completed using reference TRBV5-1 and TRBJ1-4, is KAGVTQTPRYLIKTRGQQVTLSCSPISGHRSVSWYQQTPGQGLQFLFEYFSETQRNKGNFPGRFSGRQFSNSRSEMNVSTLELGDSALYLCASSFGGAEEKLFFGSGTQLSVL.